These 3 T cell receptor beta chains were sequenced from one sample in a study of glioma-infiltrating T cells (dated by TCRdb to the mid-2010s). The instrument was an Illumina MiSeq. The iRepertoire nested amplicon-rescue multiplex PCR (arm-PCR) platform was used to amplify TCR alpha and beta CDR3 regions from RNA. TCRdb cleaned the public reads at Q25 with fastp, built clones with MiXCR and kept in-frame beta chains. One record per CDR3 amino acid sequence lists the most common genes and DNA. In this sample the table shows around 120,000 distinct CDR3 sequences, roughly a quarter of which occur a single time. The leading ten clones occupy about 30% of the sample. Sequencing used glioma tissue, nonneoplastic brain tissue, or PBMCs (not recorded which). The receptor source for this set is a human donor with low-grade glioma or glioblastoma, undergoing nonglioma brain surgery, or in good health (not recorded which).

This clonotype was recorded at least ten times. V usage is TRBV7-9 and J usage is TRBJ2-1, with D perhaps matching TRBD2 (7 bases). The CDR3 consists of 15 residues. Deletions cut 7 bases from V and 3 bases from J, with 16 bases between. Looked up from germline, CDR1 is SEHNR and CDR2 is FQNEAQ (reference sequence). This CDR3 is CASTPEGGNYNEQFF. The DNA of the CDR3 is TGTGCCAGCACCCCCGAGGGGGGGAACTACAATGAGCAGTTCTTC.

This clonotype was seen a handful of times. J is TRBJ2-3 and V is TRBV15; TRBD1 matches 9 bases. This CDR3 has 16 residues. The V segment lost 3 bases and the J segment 0 bases; nucleotides outside the gene matches: 4. Germline V gives CDR1 LNHNV, CDR2 YYDKDF (reference sequence). CDR3 DNA sequence: TGTGCCACCAGCAGGAGGGGGACAGGGAGCACAGATACGCAGTATTTT. This encodes CATSRRGTGSTDTQYF.

This clonotype was counted ten times or more. The gene calls are TRBV20-1 and TRBJ2-7; a weak D match, TRBD1 (6 bases). The germline CDR1 and CDR2 sequences are DFQATT and SNEGSKA (reference sequence). The CDR3 spans 13 residues. V lost 6 bases, J lost 4 bases, and 16 bases lay in between. CDR3 protein: CSAMDPGDYEQYV. The CDR3, as DNA: TGCAGTGCCATGGACCCAGGGGATTACGAGCAGTACGTC.